This note documents a single TCR beta chain sequence. The antigen is undetermined. Profiled with immunoSEQ multiplex PCR; TCRdb holds only in-frame clones, not every one. The sample records around 130,000 clones, 75% to 90% being singletons. This specimen belongs to a study of identifying expanded T cells in peripheral blood. Study-wide results and caveats: Over approximately two and four weeks, about 15 and 19 clones changed, versus roughly 1.1 between replicates.

J gave up 4 bases and V 7 bases, and 8 bases lay outside the gene matches. The CDR3 contains 14 residues. Germline V gene sequence: CDR1 MDHEN, CDR2 SYDVKM. No infections or other immune events were documented during collection. Sequencing was done on a sample of blood. The receptor was isolated from a person aged 18 to 70 in good health. This chain uses TRBV28 with TRBJ2-7, with 9 bases that match TRBD1. The CDR3 spells CASTRGTGTYEQYF. CDR3 sequence (DNA): TGTGCCAGCACGCGGGGGACAGGGACATACGAGCAGTACTTC. Full variable domain (rest looked up from reference TRBV28 and TRBJ2-7): DVKVTQSSRYLVKRTGEKVFLECVQDMDHENMFWYRQDPGLGLRLIYFSYDVKMKEKGDIPEGYSVSREKKERFSLILESASTNQTSMYLCASTRGTGTYEQYFGPGTRLTVT.